One and the same sample provided the 17 T cell receptor beta chains below, sequenced in a study of breast tumors, draining lymph nodes, adjacent tissues. Axillary draining lymph nodes of breast cancer patients supplied the node samples. One entry per CDR3 protein results from TCRdb running MiXCR on the multiplex PCR reads. The sample has about 180,000 distinct CDR3 sequences; around a third are singletons. Source material: axillary lymph node tissue. The receptors derive from a female donor with breast cancer. Some clones in this sample may be carry-over from other donors' samples.

The chain recombines TRBV11-2 with TRBJ2-7; tentative D call: TRBD2 (6 bases). V was shortened by 7 bases and J by 6 bases, with 25 bases between the two germline ends. CDR3 length equals 16 residues. Germline loops: CDR1 SGHAT, CDR2 FQNNGV. The CDR3 nucleotides read TGTGCCAGCACCCTCCGGGGCGGGACTTCCCCTAGCGAGCAGTACTTC. It codes for CASTLRGGTSPSEQYF.

To note about this clonotype: This could be a read error, since a much larger clone is one nucleotide away. The chain recombines TRBV12-3 or TRBV12-4 with TRBJ2-1; no firm D call. This CDR3 region has 13 residues. CDR3 nucleotides: TGTGCTGGTGGTTTCCCCGCGCTCAATGAGCAGTTCTTC. This translates into CAGGFPALNEQFF.

In this sample, this clonotype turned up many times. The chain uses TRBV5-8 and TRBJ2-5, with a weak D call TRBD2 (6 bases). This CDR3 contains 14 residues. V was cut by 4 bases and J by 0 bases, with 10 bases left in between. Germline-derived CDR1 and CDR2 are SGHTS and YDEGEE. The CDR3 nucleotides read TGTGCCAGCAGCCGGGACTCGTACCAAGAGACCCAGTACTTC. Amino acids: CASSRDSYQETQYF.

Worth noting for this clonotype: This may stem from a read error, because a much larger clone lies one nucleotide away. The chain uses TRBV3-1 and TRBJ2-5; 8 bases fit TRBD1. Germline V gene lookup returns CDR1 LGHDT and CDR2 YNNKEL (reference sequence). The CDR3 length is 14 residues. CDR3 nucleotide sequence: TGTGCCAGCAGCCGGACAGGGTCCCAAGGGACCCAGTACTTC. This translates into CASSRTGSQGTQYF.

This clonotype was detected many times. This rearrangement joins TRBV24-1 to TRBJ1-4, with D uncertain. Germline V gives CDR1 KGHDR, CDR2 SFDVKD. CDR3 size: 15 residues. V lost 4 bases, J lost 2 bases, and 10 bases lay in between. CDR3 residues: CATSDPGATNEKLFF. The CDR3 bases are TGTGCCACCAGTGACCCCGGAGCGACTAATGAAAAACTGTTTTTT.

The rearrangement joins TRBV19 to TRBJ2-2; D remains ambiguous. V lost 5 bases to trimming and J lost 0 bases, with 13 bases between them. The CDR3 loop spans 16 amino acids. Germline CDR1 and CDR2: LNHDA and SQIVND (reference sequence). The CDR3 DNA is TGTGCCAGTAGTCAATCGGGCTGTGCGAACACCGGGGAGCTGTTTTTT. Encoded protein: CASSQSGCANTGELFF.

On this clonotype: This clone may be a read error of a much larger clone one base away. The chain uses TRBV11-1 and TRBJ2-7; 7 bases fit TRBD1. Germline loops: CDR1 SGHAT, CDR2 FQDESV (reference sequence). Trimming removed 1 base from V and 6 bases from J; junction bases left unmatched: 9. The CDR3 consists of 15 residues. CDR3 in amino acids: CASSLGGTATCEQYF. The DNA of the CDR3 is TGTGCCAGCAGCTTAGGAGGGACAGCTACCTGCGAGCAGTACTTC.

The chain links TRBV19 to TRBJ1-6; D uncertain. Germline V gives CDR1 LNHDA, CDR2 SQIVND (reference sequence). The length of the CDR3 is 16 residues. The V and J ends lost 4 bases and 0 bases respectively, with 10 bases between them. CDR3 bases: TGTGCCAGTAGTAGGGTGGGGAGCTCCTATAATTCACCCCTCCACTTT. As protein: CASSRVGSSYNSPLHF.

In this sample, this clonotype turned up many times. J is TRBJ2-3 and V is TRBV29-1, with D perhaps matching TRBD1 (5 bases). Germline-derived CDR1 and CDR2 are SQVTM and ANQGSEA. The CDR3 sequence is 12 residues long. The V end was cut by 3 bases, the J end by 6 bases, with 10 bases between. CDR3 sequence (DNA): TGCAGCGTTGACGGCAGGGTTGATACGCAGTATTTT. Protein sequence: CSVDGRVDTQYF.

In its sample, this clonotype was seen many times. The chain has TRBV5-1 and TRBJ2-2; 8 bases align to TRBD1. This CDR3 spans 15 amino acids. Trimming removed 4 bases from V and 4 bases from J; junction bases left unmatched: 6. From germline, CDR1 is SGHRS and CDR2 YFSETQ. The CDR3 sequence: CASSDGQGVTGELFF. The CDR3 DNA reads TGCGCCAGCAGCGACGGACAGGGCGTCACCGGGGAGCTGTTTTTT.

This clonotype has ten or more counts. J is TRBJ1-6 and V is TRBV27, with 7 bases lining up with TRBD1. The CDR3 has 14 residues. Looked up from germline, CDR1 is MNHEY and CDR2 is SMNVEV (reference sequence). The trim removed 5 bases at V and 6 bases at J, leaving 4 bases unmatched. The CDR3, as DNA: TGTGCCAGCAGTCAAGGACAGGTTAATTCACCCCTCCACTTT. Residues: CASSQGQVNSPLHF.

This clonotype was counted ten times or more. V is TRBV19 and J is TRBJ2-1; D possibly corresponds to TRBD1 (6 bases). V was clipped by 3 bases and J by 8 bases, with 8 bases between them. The CDR3 is made up of 12 amino acids. Germline V CDR1 and CDR2: LNHDA, SQIVND (reference sequence). The CDR3 DNA sequence: TGTGCCAGTAGTATCAGGGGTGATGAGCAGTTCTTC. Translating gives CASSIRGDEQFF.

This clonotype was counted only a few times. A much larger clonotype is one base distant, so this may be a read error. V gene TRBV10-1 combines with J gene TRBJ2-1; D remains ambiguous. Germline V CDR1 and CDR2: WNHNN, SYGVQD (reference sequence). The V end was cut by 4 bases, the J end by 6 bases, with 10 bases between. CDR3 length: 13 residues. For the CDR3, the DNA is TGCGCCAGCAGTGGTCAGAACTGCAATGAGCAGTTCTTC. Its translation: CASSGQNCNEQFF.

This clonotype was seen ten or more times. This sequence joins TRBV4-1 and TRBJ1-2; possible D gene TRBD1, 6 bases. The CDR3 runs 14 residues. The V gene's germline CDR1 is MGHRA and CDR2 YSYEKL. V lost 2 bases and J 8 bases, leaving 15 bases between the germline ends. CDR3 amino acids: CASSQKQGRWGYTF. The CDR3 DNA reads TGCGCCAGCAGCCAAAAACAGGGACGGTGGGGCTACACCTTC.

In this sample, this clonotype turned up many times. The V call is TRBV13, the J call TRBJ2-3; 7 bases align to TRBD2. The germline CDR1 and CDR2 sequences are PRHDT and FYEKMQ (reference sequence). The CDR3 runs 17 residues. V was pared by 3 bases and J by 3 bases, with 12 bases of the junction left unmatched. The CDR3 sequence is CASSLSNSGGATDTQYF. CDR3 nucleotides: TGTGCCAGCAGCTTGAGTAACTCGGGGGGTGCGACAGATACGCAGTATTTT.

This clonotype was seen ten or more times. The gene calls are TRBV20-1 and TRBJ1-5; 8 bases are a match to TRBD1. V shed 5 bases and J 7 bases; nucleotides not matched to a gene: 7. CDR3 length: 13 residues. Germline CDR1 and CDR2: DFQATT and SNEGSKA (reference sequence). The CDR3 DNA reads as TGCAGTGCTCAGGACAGGGCCCCCCAGCCCCAGCATTTT. This translates into CSAQDRAPQPQHF.

This clonotype has ten or more counts. The gene calls are TRBV30 and TRBJ2-3, with unresolved D. Germline V gene lookup returns CDR1 GTSNPN and CDR2 SVGIG (reference sequence). V gave up 3 bases and J gave up 6 bases, with 16 bases separating them. The CDR3 spans 14 residues. The CDR3 sequence is CAWRWRGAADTQYF. CDR3 coding DNA: TGTGCCTGGAGATGGCGCGGAGCCGCGGATACGCAGTATTTT.